One sample yielded the 5 T cell receptor beta chains listed below, sequenced in a study of identical twins' blood T cells. TCRdb passed the 5' RACE reads through MiXCR, listing each CDR3 protein once. The table shows around 380,000 distinct CDR3 sequences, with roughly 30% occurring only once. The sample taken for sequencing was PBMCs. These receptors originate from a woman aged 18-49 years in good health.

In this sample, this clonotype turned up a few times. The chain couples TRBV19 to TRBJ2-2; 10 nucleotides match TRBD1. CDR3 length: 15 amino acids. Per the germline V gene, CDR1 is LNHDA and CDR2 is SQIVND (reference sequence). With V trimmed by 9 bases and J by 5 bases, 9 bases remained unmatched. CDR3 residues: CASFPRDRGTGELFF. DNA for the CDR3: TGTGCCAGCTTCCCCCGGGACAGGGGAACCGGGGAGCTGTTTTTT.

This clonotype was counted a few times. The chain couples TRBV29-1 to TRBJ2-2; 8 bases match TRBD1. With 3 bases clipped from V and 4 bases from J, the junction kept 4 bases outside the gene matches. The germline gives CDR1 SQVTM, CDR2 ANQGSEA. This CDR3 comprises 14 residues. The CDR3 reads CSVDQGAGTGELFF. In nucleotides, the CDR3 is TGCAGCGTTGACCAGGGGGCGGGCACCGGGGAGCTGTTTTTT.

This clonotype was counted many times. V usage is TRBV29-1 and J usage is TRBJ2-3; no reliable D call. CDR1 and CDR2 (germline): SQVTM, ANQGSEA. This CDR3 is built from 13 residues. Trimming took off 7 bases at V and 5 bases at J, with 16 bases between the two ends. The CDR3, as DNA: TGCAGCGCTGAGAGGACGGGTGTAGATACGCAGTATTTT. It specifies CSAERTGVDTQYF.

Ten or more counts support this clonotype. V and J are TRBV12-3 or TRBV12-4 and TRBJ1-2; no clear D. The length of the CDR3 is 15 residues. Deletions cut 5 bases from V and 6 bases from J, with 19 bases between. CDR3 bases: TGTGCCAGCAGTAGAACAGATACCCCTATTAATGGCTACACCTTC. Its translation: CASSRTDTPINGYTF.

This clonotype was seen a few times. The chain uses TRBV3-1 and TRBJ2-2, with D perhaps TRBD2 (6 bases). V was shortened by 4 bases and J by 1 base, with 13 bases between the two germline ends. CDR3 length: 16 residues. Per germline, CDR1 LGHDT and CDR2 YNNKEL (reference sequence). The CDR3 nucleotides read TGTGCCAGCAGCCCGGCCGGGACTCAGAACACCGGGGAGCTGTTTTTT. This encodes CASSPAGTQNTGELFF.